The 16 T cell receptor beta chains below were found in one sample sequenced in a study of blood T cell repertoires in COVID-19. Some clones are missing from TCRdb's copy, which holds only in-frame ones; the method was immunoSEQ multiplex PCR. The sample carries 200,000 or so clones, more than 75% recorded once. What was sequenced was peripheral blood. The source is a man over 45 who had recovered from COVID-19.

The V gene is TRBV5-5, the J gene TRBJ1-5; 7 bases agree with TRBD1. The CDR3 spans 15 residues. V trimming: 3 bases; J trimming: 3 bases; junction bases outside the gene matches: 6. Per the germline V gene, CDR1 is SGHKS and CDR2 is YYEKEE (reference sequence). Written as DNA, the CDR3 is TGTGCCAGCAGCTCAGGGGGACAGACCAATCAGCCCCAGCATTTT. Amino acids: CASSSGGQTNQPQHF. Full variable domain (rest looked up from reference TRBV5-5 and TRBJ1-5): DAGVTQSPTHLIKTRGQQVTLRCSPISGHKSVSWYQQVLGQGPQFIFQYYEKEERGRGNFPDRFSARQFPNYSSELNVNALLLGDSALYLCASSSGGQTNQPQHFGDGTRLSIL.

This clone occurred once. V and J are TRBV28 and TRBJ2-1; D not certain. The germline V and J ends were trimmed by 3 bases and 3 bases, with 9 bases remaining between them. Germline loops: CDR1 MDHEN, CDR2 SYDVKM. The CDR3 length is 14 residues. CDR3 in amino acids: CASSLSNSYNEQFF. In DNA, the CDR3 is TGTGCCAGCAGTTTGTCTAACAGCTACAATGAGCAGTTCTTC. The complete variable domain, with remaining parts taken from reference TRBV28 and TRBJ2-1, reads DVKVTQSSRYLVKRTGEKVFLECVQDMDHENMFWYRQDPGLGLRLIYFSYDVKMKEKGDIPEGYSVSREKKERFSLILESASTNQTSMYLCASSLSNSYNEQFFGPGTRLTVL.

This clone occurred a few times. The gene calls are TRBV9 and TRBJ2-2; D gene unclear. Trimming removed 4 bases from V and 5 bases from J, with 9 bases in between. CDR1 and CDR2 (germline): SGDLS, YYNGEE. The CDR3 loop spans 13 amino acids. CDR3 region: CASSPRATGELFF. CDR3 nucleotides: TGTGCCAGCAGCCCGCGAGCTACCGGGGAGCTGTTTTTT.

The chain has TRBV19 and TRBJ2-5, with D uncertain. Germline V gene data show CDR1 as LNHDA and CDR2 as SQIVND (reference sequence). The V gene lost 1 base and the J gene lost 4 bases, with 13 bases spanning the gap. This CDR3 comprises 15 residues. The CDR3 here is CASSIGSGPLETQYF. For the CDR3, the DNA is TGTGCCAGTAGTATAGGTTCAGGTCCCCTAGAGACCCAGTACTTC.

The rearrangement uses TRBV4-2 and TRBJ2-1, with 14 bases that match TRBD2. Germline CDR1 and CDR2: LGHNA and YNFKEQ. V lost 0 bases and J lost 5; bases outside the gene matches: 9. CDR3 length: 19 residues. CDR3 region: CASSQDHFSGLAGDNEQFF. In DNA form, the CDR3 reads TGTGCCAGCAGCCAAGACCACTTCTCGGGACTAGCGGGAGACAATGAGCAGTTCTTC.

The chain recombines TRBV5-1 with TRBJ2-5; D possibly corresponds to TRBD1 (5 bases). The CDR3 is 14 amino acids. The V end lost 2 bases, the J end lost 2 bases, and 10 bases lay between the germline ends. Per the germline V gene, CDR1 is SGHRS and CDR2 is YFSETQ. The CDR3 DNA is TGCGCCAGCAGCTTTTCCCCAGGGCAAGAGACCCAGTACTTC. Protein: CASSFSPGQETQYF.

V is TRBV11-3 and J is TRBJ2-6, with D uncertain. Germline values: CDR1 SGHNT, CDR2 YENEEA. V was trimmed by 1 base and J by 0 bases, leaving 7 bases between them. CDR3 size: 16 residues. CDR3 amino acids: CASSLGGTSGANVLTF. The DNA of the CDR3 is TGTGCCAGCAGCTTAGGTGGCACCTCTGGGGCCAACGTCCTGACTTTC.

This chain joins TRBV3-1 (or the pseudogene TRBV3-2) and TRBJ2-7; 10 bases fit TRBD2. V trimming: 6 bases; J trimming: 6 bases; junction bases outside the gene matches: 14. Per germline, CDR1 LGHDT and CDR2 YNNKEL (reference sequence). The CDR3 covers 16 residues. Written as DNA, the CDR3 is TGTGCCAGCAGTCTAGGGGCTAGCGGGAGACTCGCCGAGCAGTACTTC. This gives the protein CASSLGASGRLAEQYF.

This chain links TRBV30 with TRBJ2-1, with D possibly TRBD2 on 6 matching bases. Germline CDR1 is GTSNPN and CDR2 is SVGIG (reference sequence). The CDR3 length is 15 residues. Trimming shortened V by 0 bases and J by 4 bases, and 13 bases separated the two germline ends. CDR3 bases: TGTGCCTGGAGTGTACTAGCCGGGGTTTACAATGAGCAGTTCTTC. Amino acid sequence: CAWSVLAGVYNEQFF.

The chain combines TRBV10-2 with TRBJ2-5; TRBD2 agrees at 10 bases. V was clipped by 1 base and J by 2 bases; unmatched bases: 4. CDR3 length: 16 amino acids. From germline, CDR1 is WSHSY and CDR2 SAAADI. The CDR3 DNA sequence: TGCGCCAGCAGTGAGTTGGGGACTAGCGTACAAGAGACCCAGTACTTC. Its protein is CASSELGTSVQETQYF.

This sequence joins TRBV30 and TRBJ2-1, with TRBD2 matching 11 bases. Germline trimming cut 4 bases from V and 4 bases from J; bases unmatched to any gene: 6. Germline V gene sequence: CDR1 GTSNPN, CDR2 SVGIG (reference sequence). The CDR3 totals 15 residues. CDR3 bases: TGTGCCTGGATGCAACGGACTAGCGGGTACAATGAGCAGTTCTTC. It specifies CAWMQRTSGYNEQFF. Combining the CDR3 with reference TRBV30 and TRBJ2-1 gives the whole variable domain SQTIHQWPATLVQPVGSPLSLECTVEGTSNPNLYWYRQAAGRGLQLLFYSVGIGQISSEVPQNLSASRPQDRQFILSSKKLLLSDSGFYLCAWMQRTSGYNEQFFGPGTRLTVL.

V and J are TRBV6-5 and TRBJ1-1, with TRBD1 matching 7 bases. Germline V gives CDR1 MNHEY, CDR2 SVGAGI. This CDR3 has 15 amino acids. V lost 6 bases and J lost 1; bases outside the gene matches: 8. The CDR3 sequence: CASRQGPRGNTEAFF. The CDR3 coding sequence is TGTGCCAGCAGACAGGGGCCTAGAGGGAACACTGAAGCTTTCTTT.

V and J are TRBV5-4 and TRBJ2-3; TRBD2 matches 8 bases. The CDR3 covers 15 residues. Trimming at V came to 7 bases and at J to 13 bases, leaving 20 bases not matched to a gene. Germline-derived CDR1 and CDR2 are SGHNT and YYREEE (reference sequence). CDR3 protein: CASGDGGGRRGKEYF. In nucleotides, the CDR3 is TGTGCCAGCGGAGATGGGGGCGGGAGGCGGGGGAAGGAGTATTTT.

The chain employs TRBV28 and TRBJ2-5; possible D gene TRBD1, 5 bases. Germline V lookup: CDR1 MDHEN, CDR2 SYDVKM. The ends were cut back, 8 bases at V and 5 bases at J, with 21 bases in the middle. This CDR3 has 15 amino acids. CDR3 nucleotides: TGTGCCAGCGGCCCAAGGGGCAGGGAAAAGGAGACCCAGTACTTC. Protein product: CASGPRGREKETQYF. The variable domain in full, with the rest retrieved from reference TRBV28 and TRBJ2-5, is DVKVTQSSRYLVKRTGEKVFLECVQDMDHENMFWYRQDPGLGLRLIYFSYDVKMKEKGDIPEGYSVSREKKERFSLILESASTNQTSMYLCASGPRGREKETQYFGPGTRLLVL.

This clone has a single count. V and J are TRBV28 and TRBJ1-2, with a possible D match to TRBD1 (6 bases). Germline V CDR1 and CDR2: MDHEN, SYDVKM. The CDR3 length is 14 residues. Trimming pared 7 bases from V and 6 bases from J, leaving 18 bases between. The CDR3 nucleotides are TGTGCCAGCATCCCGGGGGGCAGGGCGGATGGCTACACCTTC. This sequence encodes CASIPGGRADGYTF.

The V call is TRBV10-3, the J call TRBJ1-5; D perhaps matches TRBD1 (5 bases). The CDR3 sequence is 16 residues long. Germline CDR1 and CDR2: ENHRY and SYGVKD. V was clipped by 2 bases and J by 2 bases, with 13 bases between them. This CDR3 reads CAISERAAQGNQPQHF. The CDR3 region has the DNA TGTGCCATCAGTGAGAGGGCGGCACAGGGCAATCAGCCCCAGCATTTT.